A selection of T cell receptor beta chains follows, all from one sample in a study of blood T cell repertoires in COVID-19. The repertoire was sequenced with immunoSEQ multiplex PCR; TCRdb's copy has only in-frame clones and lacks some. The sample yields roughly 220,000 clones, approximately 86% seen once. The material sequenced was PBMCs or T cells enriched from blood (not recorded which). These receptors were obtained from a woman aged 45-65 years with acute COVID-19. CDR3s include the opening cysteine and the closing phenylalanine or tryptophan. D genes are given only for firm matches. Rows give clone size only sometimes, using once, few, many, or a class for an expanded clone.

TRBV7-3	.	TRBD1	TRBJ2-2	TGTGCCAGCAGCTTTGGACAGGGGACCGGGGAGCTGTTTTTT	CASSFGQGTGELFF
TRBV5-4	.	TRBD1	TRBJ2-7	TGTGCCAGCAGGCTGGACAGGTACGAGCAGTACTTC	CASRLDRYEQYF
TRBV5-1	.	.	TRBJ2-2	TGCGCCAGCAGCTTGTACGCTACGAACACCGGGGAGCTGTTTTTT	CASSLYATNTGELFF
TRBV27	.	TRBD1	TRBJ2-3	TGTGCCAGCAGTTTATCGCTTAATCGACAGGGATGGACAGATACGCAGTATTTT	CASSLSLNRQGWTDTQYF
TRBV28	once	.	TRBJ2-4	TGTGCCAGCAGGACAAGCCCCTCGGACATTCAGTACTTC	CASRTSPSDIQYF
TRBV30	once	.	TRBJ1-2	TGTGCCCGAAGCAGTACAGGTCTAAACTATGGCTACACCTTC	CARSSTGLNYGYTF
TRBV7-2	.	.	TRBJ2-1	TGTGCCAGCAGCTTAGATCTGACTAACTACAATGAGCAGTTCTTC	CASSLDLTNYNEQFF
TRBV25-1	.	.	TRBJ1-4	TGTGCCAGCAGTGAGCCCGCTTCAGGGCGGGGACCCGAAAAACTGTTTTTT	CASSEPASGRGPEKLFF
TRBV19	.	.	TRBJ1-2	TGTGCCAGTAGTACATCACAGGGAGCTAACTATGGCTACACCTTC	CASSTSQGANYGYTF
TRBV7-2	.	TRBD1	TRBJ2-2	TGTGCCAGCAGCTTAGGATACGGCAGGGGGCAAAACGGGGAGCTGTTTTTT	CASSLGYGRGQNGELFF
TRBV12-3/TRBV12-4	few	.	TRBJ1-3	TGTGCCAGCAGGCGAAATTCTGGAAACACCATATATTTT	CASRRNSGNTIYF
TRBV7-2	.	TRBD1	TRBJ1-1	TGTGCCAGCAGCTTAGTTCGTTTAAGGACAGGGAACACTGAAGCTTTCTTT	CASSLVRLRTGNTEAFF
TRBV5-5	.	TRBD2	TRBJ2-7	TGTGCCAGCAGCCCGACTAGCGGGAGAACTTACTCCTACGAGCAGTACTTC	CASSPTSGRTYSYEQYF
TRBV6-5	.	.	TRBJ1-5	TGTGCCAGCAGTCAGGGATTGGGTCAGCCCCAGCATTTT	CASSQGLGQPQHF
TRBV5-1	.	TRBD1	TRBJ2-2	TGCGCCAGCAGCCCGATGGGACGACAGGGGGACACCGGGGAGCTGTTTTTT	CASSPMGRQGDTGELFF
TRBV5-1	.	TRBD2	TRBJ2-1	TGCGCCAGCAGCTTTAGCGGGAGGGCCGTATATGAGCAGTTCTTC	CASSFSGRAVYEQFF
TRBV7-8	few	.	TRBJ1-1	TGTGCCAGCAGCTCCCAGGGTAGTTTCCTGAACACTGAAGCTTTCTTT	CASSSQGSFLNTEAFF
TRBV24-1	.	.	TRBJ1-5	TGTGCCACCAGTGCAGGATCCCATCAGCCCCAGCATTTT	CATSAGSHQPQHF
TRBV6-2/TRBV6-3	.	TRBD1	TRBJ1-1	TGTGCCAGCAGTTCTATCCGGGACAGTCCCCTCGGAACTGAAGCTTTCTTT	CASSSIRDSPLGTEAFF
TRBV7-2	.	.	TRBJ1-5	TGTGCCAGCAGCTTTGACATTTCCCAGCCCCAGCATTTT	CASSFDISQPQHF
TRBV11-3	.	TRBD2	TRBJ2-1	TGTGCCAGCAGCTTAGACCCGACTAGCGGGAGGGCCCCTGGTAATGAGCAGTTCTTC	CASSLDPTSGRAPGNEQFF
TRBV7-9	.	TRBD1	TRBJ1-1	TGTGCCAGCAGCCGGGACAGGGGGTCCACTGAAGCTTTCTTT	CASSRDRGSTEAFF
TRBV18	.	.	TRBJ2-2	TGTGCCAGCTCACCCACGACAGCGAACACCGGGGAGCTGTTTTTT	CASSPTTANTGELFF
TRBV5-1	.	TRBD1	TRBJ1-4	TGCGCCAGCAGCAACTCCCCGGGGACAGCTAATGAAAAACTGTTTTTT	CASSNSPGTANEKLFF
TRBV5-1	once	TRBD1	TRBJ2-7	TGCGCCAGCAGGACAGGGGCCAATAGACCCTACGAGCAGTACTTC	CASRTGANRPYEQYF
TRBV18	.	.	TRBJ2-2	TGTGCCAGCTCACCACAGGAGTTGACCGGGGAGCTGTTTTTT	CASSPQELTGELFF
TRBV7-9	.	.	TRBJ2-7	TGTGCCAGCAGCTCCACCAGCCGAAGCAGGGGTTACGAGCAGTACTTC	CASSSTSRSRGYEQYF
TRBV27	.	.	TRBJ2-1	TGTGCCAGCAGAGTTTCCGCTGGCGAGGCCTACAATGAGCAGTTCTTC	CASRVSAGEAYNEQFF
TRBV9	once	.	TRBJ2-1	TGTGCCAGCAGCCCCCGTCCCGCCTACAATGAGCAGTTCTTC	CASSPRPAYNEQFF